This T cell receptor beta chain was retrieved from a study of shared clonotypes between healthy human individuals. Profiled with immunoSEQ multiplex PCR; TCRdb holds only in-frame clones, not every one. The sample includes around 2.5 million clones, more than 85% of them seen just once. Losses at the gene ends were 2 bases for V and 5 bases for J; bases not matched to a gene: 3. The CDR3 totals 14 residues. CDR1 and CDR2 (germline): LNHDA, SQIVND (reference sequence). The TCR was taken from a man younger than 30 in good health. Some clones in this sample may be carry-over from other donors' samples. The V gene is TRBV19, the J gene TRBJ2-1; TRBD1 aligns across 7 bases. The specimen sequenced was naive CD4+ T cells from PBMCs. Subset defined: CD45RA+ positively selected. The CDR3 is CASSIQGVHNEQFF. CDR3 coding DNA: TGTGCCAGTAGTATACAGGGGGTCCACAATGAGCAGTTCTTC. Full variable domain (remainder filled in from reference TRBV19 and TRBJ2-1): DGGITQSPKYLFRKEGQNVTLSCEQNLNHDAMYWYRQDPGQGLRLIYYSQIVNDFQKGDIAEGYSVSREKKESFPLTVTSAQKNPTAFYLCASSIQGVHNEQFFGPGTRLTVL.